This T cell receptor (beta chain) appears in the sequencing data of a study of vaccination effects on CD4 cells after COVID-19. Study outcomes and limitations: Healthy vaccinees had only 1 of 255 vaccine-induced clones cross-react with common cold coronaviruses.

Antigen-specific CD4+ T cells expanded by the ViraFEST assay with viral peptide pools were then sequenced. After less than twelve days in culture, the CD4+ T cells were isolated. Neither prior SARS-CoV-2 infection nor positive nucleocapsid antibodies were present in the vaccine recipients. For each well, 1.9 million or so PBMC were cultured with 8.5 to 10 IU/ml IL-2 and roughly 10 ug/ml peptides. Half-medium replacement with IL-2 medium occurred on days 3 and 7. Of note for this clone: Antigen unknown.

The table came from immunoSEQ multiplex PCR; TCRdb's copy has only in-frame clones and leaves some out. Of approximately 82,000 clones detected, 74% appear once; the ten largest clones hold 1.5% to 2%. The CDR3 is made up of 15 amino acids. Germline values: CDR1 ENHRY, CDR2 SYGVKD. V was shortened by 3 bases and J by 2 bases, with 11 bases between the two germline ends. The rearrangement uses TRBV10-3 and TRBJ2-1; D gene uncertain. The sequences come from CD4+ T cells from PBMCs cultured with HCoV-229E spike peptides, collected before COVID-19 vaccination. This clonotype was sampled from a human donor who received a COVID-19 vaccine. The CDR3 sequence is CAISDERTTYNEQFF. Written as DNA, the CDR3 is TGTGCCATCAGTGATGAGAGGACCACCTACAATGAGCAGTTCTTC.